Listed below are T cell receptor beta chains from one sample, sequenced in a study of identical twins. TCRdb analysed the 5' RACE reads with MiXCR anew, one entry per CDR3 protein. The top ten clones hold around 1.7% of a sample with approximately 670,000 distinct CDR3 sequences, 5.5% to 6.5% of them seen once. The sequencing input was naive T cells sorted from blood. All receptors come from a man in his late teens or twenties in good health. CDR3s leave out the opening cysteine and the closing phenylalanine or tryptophan.

V gene,CDR3 length,CDR3 protein
TRBV3-1,10,ASKAAFNEQF
TRBV6-2/TRBV6-3,12,ASSHRLGGSEQF
TRBV3-1,14,ASSPIRPPGSGEQF
TRBV19,11,ALRSRNTGELF
TRBV6-1,14,ASSPPTSAVTGELF
TRBV3-1,12,ASSQEGAGNTIY
TRBV20-1,11,SARWTSGRRQY
TRBV5-1,10,ASSLGVREQF
TRBV19,15,ASRKEGLAGGGNEQF
TRBV9,13,ASSEETGPATEAF
TRBV29-1,10,SVAGDTGELF
TRBV18,15,ASSPLGQGANTGELF
TRBV6-5,14,ASSSLGTSVYNEQF
TRBV7-6,12,ASSLGTGDHGYT
TRBV15,13,ATSGTDRPFYEQY
TRBV7-9,14,ASSSLTAGGHPEAF
TRBV7-3,12,ASSLTPGNNEQF
TRBV5-1,13,ASTYNSGTPREQY
TRBV5-1,12,ASTETGGWETQY
TRBV7-2,12,ASSPTGRTETQY
TRBV29-1,12,SVAFGYAGNTIY
TRBV10-3,12,AIGTSGNTDTQY
TRBV18,11,ASSPPSGVSQH
TRBV7-2,12,ASSERLGTDTQY
TRBV9,13,ASSVGDRESQPQH